The source of this T cell receptor (beta chain) is a study of CD8 T cells in Susac syndrome. With respect to this clonotype: Its antigen is unidentified.

The CDR3 runs to 15 residues. Germline lookup yields CDR1 DFQATT and CDR2 SNEGSKA (reference sequence). V was trimmed by 6 bases and J by 7 bases, leaving 22 bases between them. General observations from the study: Susac CD8+ clonal expansion peaked in TEMRA cells and active patients. Across the total CD8+ repertoires, some 16 Susac-specific public clones were found. The CD8+ TEMRA repertoires yielded about 5 such clones.

RNA totalling roughly 0.45 to 1 ug underwent reverse transcription with random hexamers. TCRdb redid the calling of the immunoSEQ multiplex PCR reads with MiXCR, one entry per CDR3 protein. The table lists 75,000 to 95,000 distinct CDR3 sequences, approximately 95% of them singletons. This receptor was taken from a human donor with Susac syndrome. V usage is TRBV20-1 and J usage is TRBJ2-1; perhaps TRBD2 as D (5 bases). The sequenced material came from CD8+ T cells from PBMCs. CDR3 in DNA: TGCAGTGCGGATACCGGGTCTACGGGGTATAATGAGCAGTTCTTC. Translated, it gives CSADTGSTGYNEQFF.